This is a list of T cell receptor beta chains from one sample in a study of immune evolution from preneoplasia to lung adenocarcinoma. Assay: immunoSEQ multiplex PCR; the TCRdb copy retains only in-frame clones and omits some. The data show around 10,000 clones, over 60% seen once. Sequenced sample: FFPE normal lung tissue adjacent to the tumor. Every receptor here comes from a person aged 55 to 75 with lung adenocarcinoma. Some clones in this sample may be carry-over from other donors' samples. CDR3s include the opening cysteine and the closing phenylalanine or tryptophan. The order of the fields is clone size, V gene, J gene, CDR3 protein. Size is stated for part of the rows, as once, few or many counts, or as a class when the clone is expanded.

>once|TRBV11-3|TRBJ2-7
CASSLDSGRLAGIYEQYF
>medium-sized|TRBV5-1|TRBJ2-7
CASSFSGNYEQYF
>-|TRBV30|TRBJ2-3
CAWARGPTTQYF
>few|TRBV7-2|TRBJ2-2
CASRPPTSLNTGELFF
>few|TRBV5-1|TRBJ1-2
CASSLAGGGDYGYTF
>-|TRBV5-4|TRBJ1-5
CASSFGQDQPQHF
>-|TRBV27|TRBJ2-7
CASRPGSSYEQYF
>-|TRBV12-5|TRBJ2-3
CASGPGLASTDTQYF
>once|TRBV29-1|TRBJ1-4
CSVLPAGLPGEKLFF
>-|TRBV11-2|TRBJ2-2
CASPNATGELFF
>-|TRBV4-1|TRBJ2-1
CASSQDALNEQFF
>-|TRBV21-1|TRBJ2-1
CASSKAYEQFF
>-|TRBV6-6|TRBJ1-4
CASSSAFHRQEKLFF
>few|TRBV5-6|TRBJ2-7
CASSLFTGSLEYEQYF
>-|TRBV6-6|TRBJ2-5
CASSYLSIQETQYF
>-|TRBV20-1|TRBJ2-5
CSAEGGKTQYF
>-|TRBV30|TRBJ1-4
CACLFGEVEKLFF
>-|TRBV2|TRBJ2-5
CASSEGGGTQYF
>-|TRBV18|TRBJ2-2
CASSPPWTGMGTGELFF
>once|TRBV28|TRBJ2-1
CASTTRGARGAGEQFF
>-|TRBV18|TRBJ2-7
CASSQGQAYEQYF
>-|TRBV6-5|TRBJ1-2
CASSSRRTINYGYTF
>-|TRBV6-5|TRBJ2-7
CASSRDVEAYEQYF
>-|TRBV5-1|TRBJ2-7
CVSSWDGGYGEQYF
>-|TRBV6-1|TRBJ2-7
CASCTSGTTYEQYF
>few|TRBV6-6|TRBJ1-2
CASSYPDSPSNYGYTF
>-|TRBV7-8|TRBJ2-6
CASSSQGLDFSGANVLTF
>-|TRBV7-2|TRBJ2-7
CASSLAHGSTHEQYF
>few|TRBV28|TRBJ1-4
CASSLSYRQAEKLFF
>-|TRBV5-1|TRBJ2-5
CASSFQGGQETQYF
>once|TRBV5-1|TRBJ2-5
CASSSTSGVETQYF
>-|TRBV7-2|TRBJ1-2
CASSTYDTDAGYTF
>few|TRBV5-4|TRBJ2-1
CASSLAAGEQFF
>few|TRBV5-1|TRBJ2-2
CASSLESSRFRDTPGLAGPGELFF
>-|TRBV7-2|TRBJ2-7
CASSLALQPVYEQYF
>-|TRBV30|TRBJ2-7
CAWSGSNSYEQYF
>-|TRBV21-1|TRBJ2-6
CASSLRAPNSGANVLTF
>-|TRBV28|TRBJ2-2
CASSLILADNTGELFF
>medium-sized|TRBV7-8|TRBJ1-5
CASSSRQGQPQHF
>-|TRBV5-1|TRBJ1-1
CASSLALGVMNTEAFF
>-|TRBV5-1|TRBJ1-1
CASSLGGRGLGTEAFF
>-|TRBV28|TRBJ2-7
CASIDSYEQYF
>few|TRBV18|TRBJ2-2
CASSPLISSTGELFF
>-|TRBV19|TRBJ2-3
CASSRDWSKDTQYF
>-|TRBV7-2|TRBJ2-3
CASSLGAPDTQYF
>-|TRBV7-9|TRBJ2-2
CASSYSLAGVIGELFF
>-|TRBV25-1|TRBJ1-4
CASSRDEKLFF
>-|TRBV29-1|TRBJ1-4
CSVMTGTNEKLFF
>-|TRBV29-1|TRBJ1-1
CSVEVGVSTEAFF
>-|TRBV9|TRBJ1-5
CASSVGQGGQPQHF
>-|TRBV25-1|TRBJ2-7
CASSDRFYEQYF
>few|TRBV9|TRBJ2-2
CASSRGLVTGELFF
>-|TRBV6-1|TRBJ1-2
CASSESASSRAYGYTF
>-|TRBV6-4|TRBJ2-6
CASSPGPGANVLTF